Listed below are T cell receptor beta chains from one sample, sequenced in a study of blood T cell repertoires in COVID-19. Generated by immunoSEQ multiplex PCR, the TCRdb table keeps only in-frame clones and is missing some. The top ten clones hold over 15% of a sample with approximately 82,000 clones, around 82% of them seen once. The material sequenced was peripheral blood. The receptors shown here come from a woman aged 55-69 years with acute or convalescent COVID-19. The CDR3 runs from the conserved cysteine through the conserved F or W. The D gene is left open where the match is weak. Size is stated for part of the rows, as once, few or many counts, or as a class when the clone is expanded.

J gene | D gene | V gene | clone size | CDR3 DNA | CDR3 protein
TRBJ1-2 | TRBD1 | TRBV6-5 | . | TGTGCCAGCAGTCTTACAGACAGGGCCTATGGCTACACCTTC | CASSLTDRAYGYTF
TRBJ2-1 | TRBD2 | TRBV7-6 | once | TGTGCCAGCAGCTACCCCGGGACTAGCGGGAGGGCCGGTTATATTGAGCAGTTCTTC | CASSYPGTSGRAGYIEQFF
TRBJ1-3 | . | TRBV19 | . | TGTGCCAGTAGTTTATTTAGGACACTACTCAACTCTGGAAACACCATATATTTT | CASSLFRTLLNSGNTIYF
TRBJ2-5 | TRBD2 | TRBV7-9 | . | TGTGCCAGCAGCTTTGGGGGACTAGCGGGAGTGGAGACCCAGTACTTC | CASSFGGLAGVETQYF
TRBJ1-1 | TRBD1 | TRBV11-3 | . | TGTGCCAGCAGCCCCGGGACAGGGGGCGTTCTAGCTGAAGCTTTCTTT | CASSPGTGGVLAEAFF
TRBJ2-7 | . | TRBV5-1 | once | TGCGCCAGCAGAGGAGACTTTGCCGGGGAGCAGTACTTC | CASRGDFAGEQYF
TRBJ2-3 | TRBD2 | TRBV4-2 | . | TGTGCCAGCAGCCAACTAGGACTAGCGGGAGATGAAAGAGATACGCAGTATTTT | CASSQLGLAGDERDTQYF
TRBJ2-3 | TRBD2 | TRBV7-7 | once | TGTGCTAGCAGCAAACTAGCGGGGTTCACAGATACGCAGTATTTT | CASSKLAGFTDTQYF
TRBJ2-3 | . | TRBV7-2 | few | TGTGCCAGCAGCTTAGACGGGACAGATACGCAGTATTTT | CASSLDGTDTQYF
TRBJ1-1 | . | TRBV2 | . | TGTGCCAGCAGTCTTGAGGTGAACACTGAAGCTTTCTTT | CASSLEVNTEAFF
TRBJ2-3 | . | TRBV7-2 | once | TGTGCCAGCAGCTTAGTGCCGCTTGGGACTCCGGGCACAGATACGCAGTATTTT | CASSLVPLGTPGTDTQYF
TRBJ1-4 | TRBD1 | TRBV6-1 | . | TGTGCCAGCAGCCAGGGGGTCCTTAATGAAAAACTGTTTTTT | CASSQGVLNEKLFF
TRBJ2-1 | TRBD2 | TRBV30 | . | TGTGCCTGGGGACTAGCGGGGGGACACGATGAGCAGTTCTTC | CAWGLAGGHDEQFF
TRBJ2-3 | . | TRBV6-2/TRBV6-3 | . | TGTGCCAGCAGTTACCTCGGTGCGGGGGCATCAGATACGCAGTATTTT | CASSYLGAGASDTQYF
TRBJ2-1 | TRBD2 | TRBV10-1 | . | TGCGCCAGCAGTCCGGGACTAGCGGGAGGTCGACGGAAGTTCTTC | CASSPGLAGGRRKFF
TRBJ2-3 | . | TRBV19 | . | TGTGCCAGTAGTATAACCCCTACTAACGTAGATACGCAGTATTTT | CASSITPTNVDTQYF
TRBJ1-3 | . | TRBV9 | . | TGTGCCAGCAGCGTAGAGCCAACTACTCCTAACGGAAACACCATATATTTT | CASSVEPTTPNGNTIYF
TRBJ2-1 | TRBD2 | TRBV24-1 | . | TGTGCCACCAGTGATTTGAGAGGCGGGCGGGAGGTAAATGAGCAGTTCTTC | CATSDLRGGREVNEQFF
TRBJ1-2 | . | TRBV7-8 | . | TGTGCCAGCAGGTCAACCCCAGATGGCTACACCTTC | CASRSTPDGYTF
TRBJ2-5 | . | TRBV7-9 | . | TGTGCCAGCAGCTTAACCGCGGAGACCCAGTACTTC | CASSLTAETQYF
TRBJ2-7 | . | TRBV3-1/TRBV3-2 | . | TGTGCCAGCAGCCAAGGACAGGTATCCTACGAGCAGTACTTC | CASSQGQVSYEQYF
TRBJ2-6 | TRBD2 | TRBV5-4 | . | TGTGCCAGCAGCATGGGACTAGCGGGAGTTGGATCTGGGGCCAACGTCCTGACTTTC | CASSMGLAGVGSGANVLTF
TRBJ2-7 | . | TRBV6-2/TRBV6-3 | . | TGTGCCAGCAGTTGGCGGCGGGACGAGCAGTACTTC | CASSWRRDEQYF
TRBJ2-7 | TRBD1 | TRBV30 | . | TGTGCCTGGGTCCGGGACAGGGTTACCTACGAGCAGTACTTC | CAWVRDRVTYEQYF
TRBJ1-3 | TRBD1 | TRBV2 | . | TGTGCCAGCAAAGACAGGGTCTCCGGAAACACCATATATTTT | CASKDRVSGNTIYF
TRBJ1-3 | TRBD1 | TRBV28 | . | TGTGCCAGCAGCGGATCGGGACAGGGGGCCGACACCATATATTTT | CASSGSGQGADTIYF
TRBJ2-7 | TRBD1 | TRBV27 | . | TGTGCCAGCAGTTTACCCCCACGTTACGCCACGACAGGGGCCGAGCAGTACTTC | CASSLPPRYATTGAEQYF
TRBJ1-2 | TRBD1 | TRBV12-3/TRBV12-4 | . | TGTGCCAGCAGGGAACAGGGGGACTATGGCTACACCTTC | CASREQGDYGYTF
TRBJ1-5 | TRBD1 | TRBV6-5 | . | TGTGCCAGCAGTTGGACAGGGGTTTATCAGCCCCAGCATTTT | CASSWTGVYQPQHF
TRBJ2-7 | . | TRBV5-1 | . | TGCGCCAGCAGCTTGGAGGGAGTCGGCTACGAGCAGTACTTC | CASSLEGVGYEQYF
TRBJ2-7 | . | TRBV28 | . | TGTGCCAGCAGCCCACCACGGGGGAGCTCCTACGAGCAGTACTTC | CASSPPRGSSYEQYF
TRBJ2-1 | . | TRBV14 | . | TGTGCCAGCAGCCAAGAGGCCTCATACAATGAGCAGTTCTTC | CASSQEASYNEQFF
TRBJ2-1 | . | TRBV7-8 | . | TGTGCCAGCAGCCTCCCGTCGGGGGAGCAGTTCTTC | CASSLPSGEQFF
TRBJ2-1 | . | TRBV24-1 | once | TGTGCCACCGGGACAAGATCAGGGATTGGGTCCTACAATGAGCAGTTCTTC | CATGTRSGIGSYNEQFF
TRBJ1-5 | . | TRBV6-1 | . | TGTGCCAGCAGTGAGAGTGGTGGAGCTTATAGCAATCAGCCCCAGCATTTT | CASSESGGAYSNQPQHF
TRBJ1-1 | . | TRBV6-1 | . | TGTGCCAGCAGTGAAGCGCCAGGAACTCGGGGTGAAGCTTTCTTT | CASSEAPGTRGEAFF
TRBJ2-6 | . | TRBV5-1 | . | TGCGCCAGCCGGGGAGATTCTGGGGCCAACGTCCTGACTTTC | CASRGDSGANVLTF
TRBJ2-3 | . | TRBV19 | once | TGTGCCAGTAGTATTTCTAGACCTAGCACAGATACGCAGTATTTT | CASSISRPSTDTQYF
TRBJ1-2 | TRBD1 | TRBV7-2 | . | TGTGCCAGCAGCCCCTCGAGACAGGGGGACTATGGCTACACCTTC | CASSPSRQGDYGYTF
TRBJ2-1 | TRBD2 | TRBV4-2 | . | TGTGCCAGCAGCCAAGAATTGGCGGGGGGGCAAAATGAGCAGTTCTTC | CASSQELAGGQNEQFF
TRBJ2-7 | TRBD1 | TRBV6-5 | . | TGTGCCAGCTGTCGACAGGGCGCGTACGAGCAGTACTTC | CASCRQGAYEQYF
TRBJ2-1 | . | TRBV3-1/TRBV3-2 | . | TGTGCCAGCAGCTTACCTAGTGACAATGAGCAGTTCTTC | CASSLPSDNEQFF
TRBJ2-1 | . | TRBV5-4 | . | TGTGCCAGCAGCTTTCTCCAGCCGGGTGAGCAGTTCTTC | CASSFLQPGEQFF
TRBJ1-4 | . | TRBV2 | . | TGTGCCAGCAGTCCAGGGATGACTAATGAAAAACTGTTTTTT | CASSPGMTNEKLFF
TRBJ2-7 | TRBD1 | TRBV5-1 | . | TGCGCCAGCAGTACCGACAGGGTAAGCTCCTACGAGCAGTACTTC | CASSTDRVSSYEQYF
TRBJ2-7 | . | TRBV9 | . | TGTGCCAGCAGCGTAGCTCCCCAGATTCCCCACGAGCAGTACTTC | CASSVAPQIPHEQYF
TRBJ1-2 | . | TRBV6-5 | . | TGTGCCAGCAGTTACTCCGGCTTAACGGGTGGCTACACCTTC | CASSYSGLTGGYTF
TRBJ2-7 | TRBD2 | TRBV6-1 | . | TGTGCCAGCAGTGAAGAGCGCGGGAGGGTCTACGAGCAGTACTTC | CASSEERGRVYEQYF
TRBJ1-2 | TRBD1 | TRBV4-3 | . | TGCGCCAGCAGCCAAGATATCCAGGGGGCAAGGGGCTACACCTTC | CASSQDIQGARGYTF
TRBJ2-5 | . | TRBV14 | . | TGTGCCAGCAGCCAGTGGGACACCGACCAAGAGACCCAGTACTTC | CASSQWDTDQETQYF
TRBJ2-3 | TRBD2 | TRBV6-6 | . | TGTGCCAGCAGTTATGCGGGGGTTGGCACAGATACGCAGTATTTT | CASSYAGVGTDTQYF
TRBJ1-4 | . | TRBV30 | . | TGTGCCTGGAGTGTACGTTTGAGTGGTAGGGGCCAAAATGAAAAACTGTTTTTT | CAWSVRLSGRGQNEKLFF